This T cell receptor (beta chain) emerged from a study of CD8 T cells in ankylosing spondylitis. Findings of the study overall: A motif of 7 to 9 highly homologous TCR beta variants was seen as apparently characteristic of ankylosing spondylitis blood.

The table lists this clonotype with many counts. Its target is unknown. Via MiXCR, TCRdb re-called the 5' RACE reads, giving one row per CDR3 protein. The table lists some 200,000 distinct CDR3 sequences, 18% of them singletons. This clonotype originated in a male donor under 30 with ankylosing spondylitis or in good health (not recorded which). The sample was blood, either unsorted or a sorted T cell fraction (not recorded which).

The CDR3 spells CASSQDLTGVLYF. CDR3 bases: TGCGCCAGCAGCCAAGATCTGACAGGGGTTCTGTACTTC. The chain couples TRBV4-3 to TRBJ2-7, with 8 bases lining up with TRBD1. The V and J ends lost 0 bases and 12 bases, in that order; junction bases with no gene match: 7. Germline CDR1 LGHNA, CDR2 YSLEER. CDR3 length: 13 amino acids.